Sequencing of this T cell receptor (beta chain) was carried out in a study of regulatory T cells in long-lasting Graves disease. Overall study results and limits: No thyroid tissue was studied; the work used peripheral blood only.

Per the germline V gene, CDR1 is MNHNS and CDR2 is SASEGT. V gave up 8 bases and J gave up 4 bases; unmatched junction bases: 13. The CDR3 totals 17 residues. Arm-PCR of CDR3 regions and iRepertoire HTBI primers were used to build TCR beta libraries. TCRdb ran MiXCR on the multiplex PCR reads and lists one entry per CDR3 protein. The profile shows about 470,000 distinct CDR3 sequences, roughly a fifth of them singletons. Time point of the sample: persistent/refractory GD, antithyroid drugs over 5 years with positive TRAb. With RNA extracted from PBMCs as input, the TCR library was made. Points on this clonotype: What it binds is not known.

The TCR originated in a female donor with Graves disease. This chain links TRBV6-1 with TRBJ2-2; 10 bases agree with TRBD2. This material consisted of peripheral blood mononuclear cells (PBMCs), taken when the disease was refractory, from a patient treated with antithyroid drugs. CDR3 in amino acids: CASGDSGRAVGTGELFF. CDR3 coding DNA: TGTGCCAGCGGGGACAGCGGGAGGGCCGTTGGCACCGGGGAGCTGTTTTTT.